This is a list of T cell receptor beta chains from one sample in a study of blood T cell repertoires in COVID-19. Here immunoSEQ multiplex PCR was the method, and the copy in TCRdb shows in-frame clones only, minus some. Of around 500,000 clones listed, approximately 90% are singletons. Sample: PBMCs or T cells enriched from blood (not recorded which). These receptor sequences come from a woman aged 55-70 years who had recovered from COVID-19. The CDR3 runs from the conserved cysteine through the conserved F or W. Each record gives: clone size, J gene, D gene, V gene, CDR3 DNA, CDR3 protein. A D gene is named only where the DNA matches it firmly. Part of the rows lack a size; the others show once, few, many or a class for expanded clones.

size: NA; J: TRBJ2-1; D: NA; V: TRBV7-9; DNA: TGTGCCAGCAGCCCCAGGGTTAATGAGCAGTTCTTC; CDR3: CASSPRVNEQFF
size: NA; J: TRBJ1-6; D: NA; V: TRBV5-8; DNA: TGTGCCAGCCCCAGGGATCGCTATTCACCCCTCCACTTT; CDR3: CASPRDRYSPLHF
size: few; J: TRBJ2-5; D: TRBD1; V: TRBV29-1; DNA: TGCAGCGTCGGACAGGGCCAAGAGACCCAGTACTTC; CDR3: CSVGQGQETQYF
size: once; J: TRBJ1-3; D: NA; V: TRBV19; DNA: TGTGCCAGTAGTATAGGGTCGGGTGACACCATATATTTT; CDR3: CASSIGSGDTIYF
size: NA; J: TRBJ2-3; D: TRBD2; V: TRBV5-1; DNA: TGCGCCAGCAGCTTGGGGACTAGCGGGAGGCTCACAGATACGCAGTATTTT; CDR3: CASSLGTSGRLTDTQYF
size: few; J: TRBJ1-3; D: NA; V: TRBV5-1; DNA: TGCGCCAGCAGCCCGACAAGCTCTGGAAACACCATATATTTT; CDR3: CASSPTSSGNTIYF
size: NA; J: TRBJ1-2; D: NA; V: TRBV7-2; DNA: TGTGCCAGCAGTATAACAGGAGGGATCTATGGCTACACCTTC; CDR3: CASSITGGIYGYTF
size: NA; J: TRBJ2-2; D: NA; V: TRBV9; DNA: TGTGCCAGCAGCGTAGGTCGCAGGGTGGACACCGGGGAGCTGTTTTTT; CDR3: CASSVGRRVDTGELFF
size: NA; J: TRBJ1-1; D: TRBD1; V: TRBV7-9; DNA: TGTGCCAGCAGCCGCGATCGCAGGGGGCTAGACACTGAAGCTTTCTTT; CDR3: CASSRDRRGLDTEAFF
size: NA; J: TRBJ1-1; D: TRBD1; V: TRBV2; DNA: TGTGCCAGCAAAGACAGGGTGGAGACTGAAGCTTTCTTT; CDR3: CASKDRVETEAFF
size: NA; J: TRBJ2-2; D: TRBD1; V: TRBV5-4; DNA: TGTGCCAGCTCACACCCGACAGGGACCGGGGAGCTGTTTTTT; CDR3: CASSHPTGTGELFF
size: NA; J: TRBJ1-3; D: NA; V: TRBV10-3; DNA: TGTGCCATCAGTGAGATTAACTCTGGAAACACCATATATTTT; CDR3: CAISEINSGNTIYF
size: NA; J: TRBJ2-2; D: NA; V: TRBV11-2; DNA: TGTGCCAGCAGCTATCATCGGGGGAACACCGGGGAGCTGTTTTTT; CDR3: CASSYHRGNTGELFF
size: NA; J: TRBJ2-7; D: TRBD1; V: TRBV9; DNA: TGTGCCAGCAGCGCTGGGACAGGGGTAGGAGAGCAGTACTTC; CDR3: CASSAGTGVGEQYF
size: NA; J: TRBJ2-5; D: TRBD1; V: TRBV7-7; DNA: TGTGCCAGCAGCCCCACCGGACAGGGTGGAGAGACCCAGTACTTC; CDR3: CASSPTGQGGETQYF
size: few; J: TRBJ1-1; D: TRBD1; V: TRBV5-1; DNA: TGCGCCAGCAGCTTCGGGACAGGCATGGGCACTGAAGCTTTCTTT; CDR3: CASSFGTGMGTEAFF
size: NA; J: TRBJ1-6; D: NA; V: TRBV11-2; DNA: TGTGCCAGCAGCTTAGATCACAGGTTTAATTCACCCCTCCACTTT; CDR3: CASSLDHRFNSPLHF
size: NA; J: TRBJ2-1; D: NA; V: TRBV11-2; DNA: TGTGCCAGCAGCCTTGCCGGTGCCAATGAGCAGTTCTTC; CDR3: CASSLAGANEQFF
size: NA; J: TRBJ2-4; D: TRBD1; V: TRBV9; DNA: TGTGCCAGCAGCGTAGGAGGGACAGAAAACATTCAGTACTTC; CDR3: CASSVGGTENIQYF
size: NA; J: TRBJ2-7; D: TRBD2; V: TRBV11-3; DNA: TGTGCCAGCAGCCGGGGGGGGAACTCCTACGAGCAGTACTTC; CDR3: CASSRGGNSYEQYF
size: NA; J: TRBJ2-7; D: TRBD1; V: TRBV18; DNA: TGTGCCAGCTCTCCCGACAGGGGTCCCTACGAGCAGTACTTC; CDR3: CASSPDRGPYEQYF
size: NA; J: TRBJ2-1; D: NA; V: TRBV24-1; DNA: TGTGCCACCAGTGCGGCGGGGCACTACAATGAGCAGTTCTTC; CDR3: CATSAAGHYNEQFF
size: NA; J: TRBJ1-1; D: NA; V: TRBV19; DNA: TGTGCCAGTAGTATAGCCCGGACCAGGGGCACTGAAGCTTTCTTT; CDR3: CASSIARTRGTEAFF
size: once; J: TRBJ2-5; D: TRBD1; V: TRBV12-5; DNA: TGTGCTAGTAGAGGCGGGACAGGGGCCGAGGGGACCCAGTACTTC; CDR3: CASRGGTGAEGTQYF
size: NA; J: TRBJ1-2; D: NA; V: TRBV12-3/TRBV12-4; DNA: TGTGCCACCTATCACAGGGAAAGCGATGGCTACACCTTC; CDR3: CATYHRESDGYTF
size: once; J: TRBJ2-7; D: NA; V: TRBV5-4; DNA: TGTGCCAGCAGCTTGACAGGTACCGAGCAGTACTTC; CDR3: CASSLTGTEQYF
size: NA; J: TRBJ2-1; D: TRBD1; V: TRBV3-1/TRBV3-2; DNA: TGTGCCAGCAGCCTGCCCGCAGACAGGGCTAATGAGCAGTTCTTC; CDR3: CASSLPADRANEQFF
size: NA; J: TRBJ2-2; D: NA; V: TRBV6-2/TRBV6-3; DNA: TGTGCCAGCAGTCCGGGACACTACACCGGGGAGCTGTTTTTT; CDR3: CASSPGHYTGELFF
size: NA; J: TRBJ1-4; D: TRBD1; V: TRBV5-1; DNA: TGCGCCAGCAGCCTGACAGGGGCCGCAACTAATGAAAAACTGTTTTTT; CDR3: CASSLTGAATNEKLFF
size: NA; J: TRBJ2-2; D: TRBD2; V: TRBV13; DNA: TGTGCCAGCAGCAACCAGCGGGGGCTTAACGGGGAGCTGTTTTTT; CDR3: CASSNQRGLNGELFF
size: NA; J: TRBJ2-3; D: TRBD2; V: TRBV5-1; DNA: TGCGCCAGCAGCTGGTCTGCCGGGACTAGTCGAGATACGCAGTATTTT; CDR3: CASSWSAGTSRDTQYF
size: NA; J: TRBJ1-1; D: TRBD1; V: TRBV6-9; DNA: TGTGCCAGCAGCCGGGACAGGGGGCGCGGTGAAGCTTTCTTT; CDR3: CASSRDRGRGEAFF
size: once; J: TRBJ1-2; D: NA; V: TRBV5-4; DNA: TGTGCCAGCAGCTTCCCAGGGCCCAACTATGGCTACACCTTC; CDR3: CASSFPGPNYGYTF
size: NA; J: TRBJ2-2; D: NA; V: TRBV7-8; DNA: TGTGCCAGCAGCCCTCCTACCGGCACCGGGGAGCTGTTTTTT; CDR3: CASSPPTGTGELFF
size: NA; J: TRBJ1-1; D: NA; V: TRBV6-4; DNA: TGTGCCAGCAGTGAATTTGGGGGGACTTACTCCAAGGGCACTGAAGCTTTCTTT; CDR3: CASSEFGGTYSKGTEAFF
size: NA; J: TRBJ1-2; D: NA; V: TRBV19; DNA: TGTGCCAGTAGCAGCAGGGCAGGGTCTAACTATGGCTACACCTTC; CDR3: CASSSRAGSNYGYTF
size: NA; J: TRBJ2-1; D: NA; V: TRBV10-1; DNA: TGCGCCAGCAGTGAGTCGAGGGGGACCACTCTCCGGCAGTTCTTC; CDR3: CASSESRGTTLRQFF
size: NA; J: TRBJ1-1; D: NA; V: TRBV3-1/TRBV3-2; DNA: TGTGCCAGCAGCCACGACACTTACACTGAAGCTTTCTTT; CDR3: CASSHDTYTEAFF
size: NA; J: TRBJ2-2; D: NA; V: TRBV10-3; DNA: TGTGCCATCACCAGGGGAAACACCGGGGAGCTGTTTTTT; CDR3: CAITRGNTGELFF
size: once; J: TRBJ1-2; D: NA; V: TRBV6-5; DNA: TGTGCCAGCAGTTACTCGGGGCCCTATGGCTACACCTTC; CDR3: CASSYSGPYGYTF
size: NA; J: TRBJ2-5; D: NA; V: TRBV10-3; DNA: TGTGCCATCAGTGAGCGGGGGAACCAAGAGACCCAGTACTTC; CDR3: CAISERGNQETQYF
size: NA; J: TRBJ1-2; D: NA; V: TRBV15; DNA: TGTGCCACCAGCAGAGGATCTGCGGCGACTAACTATGGCTACACCTTC; CDR3: CATSRGSAATNYGYTF